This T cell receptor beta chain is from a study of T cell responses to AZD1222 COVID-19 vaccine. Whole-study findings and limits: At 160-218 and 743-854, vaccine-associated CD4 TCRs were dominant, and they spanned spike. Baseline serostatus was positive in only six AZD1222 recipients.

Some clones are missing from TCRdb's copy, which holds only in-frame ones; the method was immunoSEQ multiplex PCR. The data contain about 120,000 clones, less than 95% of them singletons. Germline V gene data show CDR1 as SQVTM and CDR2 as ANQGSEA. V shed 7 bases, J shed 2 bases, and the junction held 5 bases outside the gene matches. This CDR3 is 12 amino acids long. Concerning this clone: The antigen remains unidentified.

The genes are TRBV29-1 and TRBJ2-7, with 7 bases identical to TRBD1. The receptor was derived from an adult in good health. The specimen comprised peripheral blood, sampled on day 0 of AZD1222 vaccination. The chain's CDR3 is CSALTGPYEQYF. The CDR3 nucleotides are TGCAGCGCCCTGACAGGGCCCTACGAGCAGTACTTC.